Each of the 17 T cell receptor beta chains below was sequenced from the same sample in a study of T cells in localized non-small cell lung cancer. Here immunoSEQ multiplex PCR was the method, and the copy in TCRdb shows in-frame clones only, minus some. There are over 20,000 clones in the sample; about 88% occur only once, and 13% to 15% lies in the top ten. The input for sequencing was peripheral blood, taken before any cancer treatment. The receptors originated from a female donor at least 60 years old with stage I lung adenocarcinoma.

This clone was recorded only once. The V gene is TRBV20-1, the J gene TRBJ1-2; D is unclear. The CDR3 consists of 9 residues. Trimming cost V 6 bases and J 4 bases, with 3 bases left between them. The V gene's germline CDR1 is DFQATT and CDR2 SNEGSKA (reference sequence). CDR3 residues: CSALYGYTF. The CDR3, as DNA: TGCAGTGCGCTCTATGGCTACACCTTC.

The chain joins TRBV2 to TRBJ2-7, with 7 bases identical to TRBD1. This CDR3 is 13 amino acids long. V shed 4 bases and J 2 bases; nucleotides not matched to a gene: 2. In germline, CDR1 is SNHLY, CDR2 FYNNEI. The DNA for the CDR3 is TGTGCCAGCAGTGTCGACAGGGCCTACGAGCAGTACTTC. Translated: CASSVDRAYEQYF. Using reference TRBV2 and TRBJ2-7 for the parts outside the CDR3, the full variable domain is EPEVTQTPSHQVTQMGQEVILRCVPISNHLYFYWYRQILGQKVEFLVSFYNNEISEKSEIFDDQFSVERPDGSNFTLKIRSTKLEDSAMYFCASSVDRAYEQYFGPGTRLTVT.

The chain uses TRBV5-1 and TRBJ1-2; TRBD1 aligns across 8 bases. Germline V CDR1 and CDR2: SGHRS, YFSETQ. The CDR3 totals 14 residues. After removal of 2 bases from V and 4 bases from J, the junction contained 4 bases not matched to a gene. The CDR3 region has the DNA TGCGCCAGCAGCTTAGACAGGGGCGGCTATGGCTACACCTTC. It is translated as CASSLDRGGYGYTF.

J is TRBJ1-2 and V is TRBV19; TRBD1 agrees at 8 bases. CDR3 length: 14 residues. The ends lost 6 bases at V and 5 bases at J; junction bases unmatched: 8. The germline V gene has CDR1 LNHDA and CDR2 SQIVND (reference sequence). CDR3 DNA sequence: TGTGCCAGTAGATCCCTGGACAGGGCGTATGGCTACACCTTC. It codes for CASRSLDRAYGYTF.

V is TRBV30 and J is TRBJ2-2; no definite D call. This CDR3 has 12 residues. V was trimmed by 0 bases and J by 3 bases, leaving 2 bases between them. Germline CDR1 and CDR2: GTSNPN and SVGIG (reference sequence). CDR3: CAWSVYTGELFF. The CDR3 nucleotides read TGTGCCTGGAGTGTGTACACCGGGGAGCTGTTTTTT.

This chain uses TRBV7-9 with TRBJ1-1; the D is unclear. This CDR3 region has 14 residues. The ends were cut back, 0 bases at V and 6 bases at J, with 11 bases in the middle. Germline values: CDR1 SEHNR, CDR2 FQNEAQ (reference sequence). CDR3 sequence reads: CASSLANQSPEAFF. CDR3 nucleotides: TGTGCCAGCAGCTTAGCAAACCAGTCGCCTGAAGCTTTCTTT.

The J gene is TRBJ2-5, the V gene TRBV6-1; D may be TRBD1 (6 bases). This CDR3 comprises 12 residues. Germline CDR1 reads MNHNS; CDR2 reads SASEGT. The V end lost 6 bases, the J end lost 5 bases, and 10 bases lay between the germline ends. The CDR3 DNA follows: TGTGCCAGCAGCCTAAGGGGGGAGACCCAGTACTTC. As protein: CASSLRGETQYF.

The chain uses TRBV30 and TRBJ1-3; D not certain. V was clipped by 2 bases and J by 0 bases, with 11 bases between them. CDR3 length equals 15 residues. Germline assignment: CDR1 GTSNPN and CDR2 SVGIG (reference sequence). The CDR3 DNA reads as TGTGCCTGGAGTTCCGGCGGGATCTCTGGAAACACCATATATTTT. Translation gives CAWSSGGISGNTIYF.

The V and J genes are TRBV5-6 and TRBJ1-2; weak D call: TRBD1 (6 bases). CDR3 length equals 15 residues. Trimming pared 4 bases from V and 0 bases from J, leaving 13 bases between. In germline, CDR1 is SGHDT, CDR2 YYEEEE. CDR3 in DNA: TGTGCCAGCAGCCCGTTCCGGACAGCTAACTATGGCTACACCTTC. Its translation: CASSPFRTANYGYTF.

This chain links TRBV5-8 with TRBJ1-4; D is ambiguous. CDR1 and CDR2 from the germline V gene are SGHTS and YDEGEE. The germline V and J ends were trimmed by 4 bases and 0 bases, with 10 bases remaining between them. The CDR3 consists of 15 residues. CDR3 sequence: CASSPNGATNEKLFF. CDR3 nucleotide sequence: TGTGCCAGCAGCCCGAACGGGGCAACTAATGAAAAACTGTTTTTT. Supplemented by reference TRBV5-8 and TRBJ1-4, the full variable domain reads EAGVTQSPTHLIKTRGQQATLRCSPISGHTSVYWYQQALGLGLQFLLWYDEGEERNRGNFPPRFSGRQFPNYSSELNVNALELEDSALYLCASSPNGATNEKLFFGSGTQLSVL.

The CDR3 sequence: CASRRGQGYEQYF. For the CDR3, the DNA is TGTGCCAGCAGGAGGGGACAGGGTTACGAGCAGTACTTC. V gene TRBV11-3 combines with J gene TRBJ2-7, with 9 bases identical to TRBD1. CDR3 size: 13 residues. With V trimmed by 6 bases and J by 4 bases, 4 bases remained unmatched. Germline V gene sequence: CDR1 SGHNT, CDR2 YENEEA.

The chain combines TRBV7-2 with TRBJ1-1, with D possibly matching TRBD1 (5 bases). V lost 5 bases to trimming and J lost 4 bases, with 11 bases between them. Germline values: CDR1 SGHTA, CDR2 FQGNSA. CDR3 size: 13 residues. CDR3 nucleotides: TGTGCCAGCAGCCCACGGGGGGGCACTGAAGCTTTCTTT. Protein: CASSPRGGTEAFF. The complete variable domain, with remaining parts taken from reference TRBV7-2 and TRBJ1-1, reads GAGVSQSPSNKVTEKGKDVELRCDPISGHTALYWYRQSLGQGLEFLIYFQGNSAPDKSGLPSDRFSAERTGGSVSTLTIQRTQQEDSAVYLCASSPRGGTEAFFGQGTRLTVV.

The J gene is TRBJ1-3, the V gene TRBV11-2; D is uncertain. V lost 4 bases to trimming and J lost 0 bases, with 7 bases between them. The CDR3 has 14 amino acids. Germline V gene lookup returns CDR1 SGHAT and CDR2 FQNNGV. The CDR3 DNA reads as TGTGCCAGCAGCTCCCATAACTCTGGAAACACCATATATTTT. Translated, it gives CASSSHNSGNTIYF.

The chain recombines TRBV5-1 with TRBJ1-2; D is undetermined. The V gene lost 5 bases and the J gene lost 1 base, with 15 bases spanning the gap. Germline V gene sequence: CDR1 SGHRS, CDR2 YFSETQ. CDR3 length: 15 amino acids. The CDR3 bases are TGCGCCAGCAGAGCCGACCCAGCGGGTAACTATGGCTACACCTTC. It encodes CASRADPAGNYGYTF. The variable domain in full, with the rest retrieved from reference TRBV5-1 and TRBJ1-2, is KAGVTQTPRYLIKTRGQQVTLSCSPISGHRSVSWYQQTPGQGLQFLFEYFSETQRNKGNFPGRFSGRQFSNSRSEMNVSTLELGDSALYLCASRADPAGNYGYTFGSGTRLTVV.

This rearrangement joins TRBV19 to TRBJ2-1; D may correspond to TRBD1 or TRBD2 (5 bases each). V lost 2 bases, J lost 8 bases, and 16 bases lay in between. The germline V gene has CDR1 LNHDA and CDR2 SQIVND (reference sequence). The CDR3 runs to 15 residues. Here the CDR3 reads CASSISGTRPDEQFF. The CDR3 DNA sequence: TGTGCCAGTAGTATAAGTGGGACCCGCCCCGATGAGCAGTTCTTC.

The V call is TRBV7-6, the J call TRBJ1-2; D is unresolved. Germline-derived CDR1 and CDR2 are SGHVS and FNYEAQ. Between the trimmed V and J ends, which lost 2 bases and 6 bases, there was a span of 10 bases. The CDR3 has 13 amino acids. As DNA, the CDR3 is TGTGCCAGCAGCTTAATCGGACGTGATGGCTACACCTTC. Its protein is CASSLIGRDGYTF.

The chain links TRBV6-1 to TRBJ1-5; D remains unclear. The length of the CDR3 is 16 residues. Deletions cut 2 bases from V and 0 bases from J, with 11 bases between. Germline V gene sequence: CDR1 MNHNS, CDR2 SASEGT. The chain's CDR3 is CASSEPPGFSNQPQHF. CDR3 DNA: TGTGCCAGCAGTGAACCCCCGGGTTTTAGCAATCAGCCCCAGCATTTT.